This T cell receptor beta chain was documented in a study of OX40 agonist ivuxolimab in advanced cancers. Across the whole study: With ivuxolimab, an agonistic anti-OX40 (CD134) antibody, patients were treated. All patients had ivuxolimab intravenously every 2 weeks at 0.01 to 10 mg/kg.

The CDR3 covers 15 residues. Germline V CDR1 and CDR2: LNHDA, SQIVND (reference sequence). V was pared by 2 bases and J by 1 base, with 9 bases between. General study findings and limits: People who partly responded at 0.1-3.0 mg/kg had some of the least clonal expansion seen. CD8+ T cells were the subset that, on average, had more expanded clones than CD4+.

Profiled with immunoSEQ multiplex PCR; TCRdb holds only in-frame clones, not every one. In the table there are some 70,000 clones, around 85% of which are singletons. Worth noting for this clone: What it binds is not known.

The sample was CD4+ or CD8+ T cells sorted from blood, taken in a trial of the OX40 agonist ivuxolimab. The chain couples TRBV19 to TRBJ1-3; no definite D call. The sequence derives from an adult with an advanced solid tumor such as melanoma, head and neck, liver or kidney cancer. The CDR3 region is CASSIRSASGNTIYF. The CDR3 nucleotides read TGTGCCAGTAGTATACGGTCAGCTTCTGGAAACACCATATATTTT.